These T cell receptor beta chains were read from a single sample in a study of shared clonotypes between healthy human individuals. Using immunoSEQ multiplex PCR, the repertoire was profiled, and TCRdb retains in-frame clones only, with some absent. The repertoire consists of over 2,000,000 clones, with approximately 92% occurring once and the leading ten covering 1.5% to 2%. Sequenced input: naive CD8+ T cells from PBMCs. The source is a man aged 18 to 30 in good health. Some clones in this sample may be carry-over from other donors' samples. CDR3s include the opening cysteine and the closing phenylalanine or tryptophan. D genes are given only for firm matches. Size is omitted from some rows. Given values are once, few, many or a class for expanded clones.

clone_size | j_call | d_call | v_call | cdr3_aa | cdr3_nt
. | TRBJ2-3 | . | TRBV6-5 | CASSFLAERTDTQYF | TGTGCCAGCAGTTTCTTAGCGGAGCGCACAGATACGCAGTATTTT
. | TRBJ2-5 | TRBD1 | TRBV9 | CASSVGQGYGETQYF | TGTGCCAGCAGCGTAGGACAGGGATATGGGGAGACCCAGTACTTC
few | TRBJ1-5 | . | TRBV27 | CATREGYSNQPQHF | TGTGCCACCCGGGAGGGGTATAGCAATCAGCCCCAGCATTTT
. | TRBJ2-1 | . | TRBV2 | CASSRDAPRDLNEQFF | TGTGCCAGCAGCAGGGACGCCCCCAGAGACCTCAATGAGCAGTTCTTC
. | TRBJ1-1 | . | TRBV5-4 | CASSLAENTEAFF | TGTGCCAGCAGCTTGGCAGAGAACACTGAAGCTTTCTTT
. | TRBJ2-1 | TRBD2 | TRBV7-8 | CASSTIAGGGNEQFF | TGTGCCAGCAGCACTATAGCGGGAGGGGGGAATGAGCAGTTCTTC
. | TRBJ2-1 | . | TRBV6-5 | CANPRGRDLGFF | TGTGCCAACCCCCGGGGAAGGGACCTAGGGTTCTTC
. | TRBJ1-1 | . | TRBV6-5 | CASSYRQKNTEAFF | TGTGCCAGCAGTTACCGACAGAAGAACACTGAAGCTTTCTTT
. | TRBJ1-3 | . | TRBV9 | CASSNGDRRSGNTIYF | TGTGCCAGCAGCAACGGCGACAGGCGCTCTGGAAACACCATATATTTT
. | TRBJ2-7 | . | TRBV18 | CASSAGFLGPGGHEQYF | TGTGCCAGCTCAGCGGGTTTTTTGGGTCCGGGGGGCCACGAGCAGTACTTC
. | TRBJ2-1 | . | TRBV5-4 | CASSSGRGNEQFF | TGTGCCAGCAGCTCCGGGAGAGGCAATGAGCAGTTCTTC
. | TRBJ2-3 | . | TRBV27 | CASSLLNKRGDTQYF | TGTGCCAGCAGTTTATTGAACAAACGTGGGGATACGCAGTATTTT
. | TRBJ2-1 | . | TRBV4-2 | CASSQARLGYNEQFF | TGTGCCAGCAGCCAAGCCCGACTAGGGTACAATGAGCAGTTCTTC
. | TRBJ2-7 | TRBD2 | TRBV4-1 | CASSQSGTRLATTYEQYF | TGCGCCAGCAGCCAGAGTGGCACTAGACTAGCGACTACCTACGAGCAGTACTTC
. | TRBJ2-1 | TRBD2 | TRBV10-3 | CAISEQASRTSGSDEQFF | TGTGCCATCAGTGAGCAGGCTTCTCGGACTAGCGGTTCAGACGAGCAGTTCTTC
once | TRBJ2-1 | TRBD2 | TRBV6-4 | CASSEQRGLYNEQFF | TGTGCCAGCAGTGAACAGCGGGGCCTCTACAATGAGCAGTTCTTC
. | TRBJ2-7 | . | TRBV11-2 | CASSLSGLTLGYEQYF | TGTGCCAGCAGCTTATCTGGACTTACCCTAGGCTACGAGCAGTACTTC
. | TRBJ2-7 | . | TRBV5-4 | CASSGSREQYF | TGTGCCAGCAGCGGTTCGAGGGAGCAGTACTTC
once | TRBJ2-5 | . | TRBV19 | CASGLPQETQYF | TGTGCCAGTGGACTACCCCAAGAGACCCAGTACTTC
. | TRBJ1-5 | . | TRBV4-1 | CASSLDGTPRGPQHF | TGCGCCAGCAGCCTCGACGGGACGCCCAGGGGGCCCCAGCATTTT
. | TRBJ2-7 | TRBD2 | TRBV4-2 | CASKIGTSGSLGEQYF | TGTGCCAGCAAGATCGGGACTAGCGGGAGTCTTGGCGAGCAGTACTTC
once | TRBJ1-5 | . | TRBV7-2 | CASSAFGDQPQHF | TGTGCCAGCAGCGCGTTCGGGGATCAGCCCCAGCATTTT
. | TRBJ1-2 | . | TRBV4-2 | CASSQDSGSYGYTF | TGTGCCAGCAGCCAAGATTCAGGGTCATATGGCTACACCTTC
. | TRBJ2-7 | TRBD1 | TRBV7-9 | CASSPKGTGGAEQYF | TGTGCCAGCAGCCCCAAGGGGACAGGGGGCGCCGAGCAGTACTTC
. | TRBJ2-7 | TRBD1 | TRBV2 | CASSEGQGISYEQYF | TGTGCCAGCAGTGAGGGACAGGGAATCTCCTACGAGCAGTACTTC
. | TRBJ2-6 | . | TRBV29-1 | CSVLGYSGANVLTF | TGCAGCGTTCTGGGATACTCTGGGGCCAACGTCCTGACTTTC
. | TRBJ2-1 | . | TRBV7-2 | CASSPGTYNEQFF | TGTGCCAGCAGCCCCGGGACATACAATGAGCAGTTCTTC
. | TRBJ1-6 | . | TRBV27 | CASSLGFGANSPLHF | TGTGCCAGCAGTTTAGGCTTCGGCGCGAATTCACCCCTCCACTTT
. | TRBJ2-1 | TRBD1 | TRBV10-3 | CAISALLDRANEQFF | TGTGCCATCAGCGCACTCCTTGACAGGGCGAATGAGCAGTTCTTC
few | TRBJ1-5 | . | TRBV4-1 | CASSQGNGAYQPQHF | TGCGCCAGCAGCCAAGGAAACGGAGCATATCAGCCCCAGCATTTT
. | TRBJ1-3 | . | TRBV9 | CASSPNRKVSSGNTIYF | TGTGCCAGCAGCCCCAACAGAAAGGTCAGCTCTGGAAACACCATATATTTT
. | TRBJ2-4 | . | TRBV2 | CASSEGWTYKNIQYF | TGTGCCAGCAGTGAAGGGTGGACGTACAAAAACATTCAGTACTTC
. | TRBJ2-7 | TRBD2 | TRBV7-8 | CASSPGLAGGPTYEQYF | TGTGCCAGCAGCCCGGGACTAGCGGGAGGACCGACCTACGAGCAGTACTTC
. | TRBJ1-2 | . | TRBV2 | CASSALFNYGYTF | TGTGCCAGCAGTGCTCTGTTTAACTATGGCTACACCTTC
once | TRBJ1-5 | . | TRBV27 | CASSLLDPMGGGNQPQHF | TGTGCCAGCAGTCTACTTGACCCAATGGGTGGCGGCAATCAGCCCCAGCATTTT
. | TRBJ2-2 | TRBD2 | TRBV9 | CASSGSGSYDSGELFF | TGTGCCAGCAGCGGTAGCGGGAGTTACGACTCCGGGGAGCTGTTTTTT
. | TRBJ2-7 | . | TRBV29-1 | CSVVIYYEQYF | TGCAGCGTTGTGATTTACTACGAGCAGTACTTC
. | TRBJ2-3 | TRBD2 | TRBV4-2 | CASSHSDSSGRGGTDTQYF | TGTGCCAGCAGCCACAGCGATTCTAGCGGGAGGGGAGGCACAGATACGCAGTATTTT
. | TRBJ2-7 | . | TRBV4-1 | CASSPSGSVEQYF | TGCGCCAGCAGCCCCAGCGGGTCGGTCGAGCAGTACTTC
. | TRBJ2-7 | . | TRBV11-3 | CASSLSGSYEQYF | TGTGCCAGCAGCTTATCAGGGTCATACGAGCAGTACTTC